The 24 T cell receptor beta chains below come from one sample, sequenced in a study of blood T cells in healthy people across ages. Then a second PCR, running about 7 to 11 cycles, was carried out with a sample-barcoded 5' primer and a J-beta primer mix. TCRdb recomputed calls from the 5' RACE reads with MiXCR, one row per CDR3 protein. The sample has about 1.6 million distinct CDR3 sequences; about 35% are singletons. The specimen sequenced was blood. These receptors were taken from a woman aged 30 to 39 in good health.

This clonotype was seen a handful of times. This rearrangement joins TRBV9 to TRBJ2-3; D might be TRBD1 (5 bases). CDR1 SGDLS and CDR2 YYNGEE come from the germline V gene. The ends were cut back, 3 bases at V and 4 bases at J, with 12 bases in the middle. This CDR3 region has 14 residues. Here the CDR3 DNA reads TGTGCCAGCAGCGACGACTCAGGGTCAGATACGCAGTATTTT. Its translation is CASSDDSGSDTQYF.

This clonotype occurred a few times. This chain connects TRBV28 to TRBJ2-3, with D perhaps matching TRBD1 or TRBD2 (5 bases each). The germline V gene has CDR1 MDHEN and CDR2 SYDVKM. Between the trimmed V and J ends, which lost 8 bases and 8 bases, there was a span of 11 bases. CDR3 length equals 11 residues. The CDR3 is CASGWDPTQYF. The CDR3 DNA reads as TGTGCCAGCGGATGGGACCCTACGCAGTATTTT.

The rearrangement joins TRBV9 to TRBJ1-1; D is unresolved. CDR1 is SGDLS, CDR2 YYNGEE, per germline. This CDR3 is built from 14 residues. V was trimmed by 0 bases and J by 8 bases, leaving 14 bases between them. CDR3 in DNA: TGTGCCAGCAGCGTAGCTCTCCCCGGGAGCGAAGCTTTCTTT. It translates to CASSVALPGSEAFF.

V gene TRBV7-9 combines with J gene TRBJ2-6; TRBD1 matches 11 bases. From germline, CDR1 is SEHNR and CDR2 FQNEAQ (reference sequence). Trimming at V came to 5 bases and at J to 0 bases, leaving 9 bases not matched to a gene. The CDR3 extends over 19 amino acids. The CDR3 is CASSLRGQGGSSGANVLTF. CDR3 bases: TGTGCCAGCAGCCTGAGGGGACAGGGGGGTAGCTCTGGGGCCAACGTCCTGACTTTC. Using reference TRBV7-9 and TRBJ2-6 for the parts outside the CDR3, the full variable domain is DTGVSQNPRHKITKRGQNVTFRCDPISEHNRLYWYRQTLGQGPEFLTYFQNEAQLEKSRLLSDRFSAERPKGSFSTLEIQRTEQGDSAMYLCASSLRGQGGSSGANVLTFGAGSRLTVL.

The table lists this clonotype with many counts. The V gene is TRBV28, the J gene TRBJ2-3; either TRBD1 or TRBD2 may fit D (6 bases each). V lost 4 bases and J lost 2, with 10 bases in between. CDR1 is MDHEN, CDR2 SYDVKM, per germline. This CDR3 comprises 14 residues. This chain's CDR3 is CASSSGAYTDTQYF. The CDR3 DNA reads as TGTGCCAGCAGTTCGGGGGCCTACACAGATACGCAGTATTTT.

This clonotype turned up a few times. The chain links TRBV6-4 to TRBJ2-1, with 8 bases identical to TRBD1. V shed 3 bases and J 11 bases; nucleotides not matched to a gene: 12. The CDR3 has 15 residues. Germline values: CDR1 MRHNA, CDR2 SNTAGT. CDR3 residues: CASSDDLRTGNKQFF. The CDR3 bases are TGTGCCAGCAGTGATGACCTCCGGACAGGGAATAAGCAGTTCTTC.

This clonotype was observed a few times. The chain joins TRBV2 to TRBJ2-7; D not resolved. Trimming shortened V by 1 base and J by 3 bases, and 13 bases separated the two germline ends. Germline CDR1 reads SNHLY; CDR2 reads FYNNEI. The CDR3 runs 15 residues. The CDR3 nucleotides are TGTGCCAGCAGTGAAGTCCGGCAGAAGGTCTACGAGCAGTACTTC. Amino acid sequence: CASSEVRQKVYEQYF.

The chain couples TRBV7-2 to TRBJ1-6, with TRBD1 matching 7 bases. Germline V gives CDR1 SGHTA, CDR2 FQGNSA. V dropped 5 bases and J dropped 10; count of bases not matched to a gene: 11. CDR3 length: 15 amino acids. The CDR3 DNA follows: TGTGCCAGCAGCCCAAACAGGGGAAGTCACTCACCCCTCCACTTT. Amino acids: CASSPNRGSHSPLHF.

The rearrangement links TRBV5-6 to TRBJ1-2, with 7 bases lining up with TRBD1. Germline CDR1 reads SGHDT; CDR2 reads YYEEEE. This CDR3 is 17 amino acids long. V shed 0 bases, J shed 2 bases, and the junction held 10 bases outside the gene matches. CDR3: CASSLGQGSYFNYGYTF. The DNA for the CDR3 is TGTGCCAGCAGCTTGGGACAGGGTTCGTATTTCAACTATGGCTACACCTTC.

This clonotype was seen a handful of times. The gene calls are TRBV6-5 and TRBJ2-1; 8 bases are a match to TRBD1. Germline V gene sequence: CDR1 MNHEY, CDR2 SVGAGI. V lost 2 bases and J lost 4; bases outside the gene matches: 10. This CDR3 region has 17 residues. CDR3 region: CASSYLPDREGYNEQFF. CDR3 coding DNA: TGTGCCAGCAGTTACCTCCCGGACAGGGAAGGGTACAATGAGCAGTTCTTC.

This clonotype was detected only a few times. CDR3 residues: CASSGGTSGGANEQFF. The CDR3 bases are TGTGCCAGCAGCGGGGGGACTAGCGGGGGGGCCAATGAGCAGTTCTTC. The chain uses TRBV2 and TRBJ2-1; 16 bases map to TRBD2. V trimming: 6 bases; J trimming: 6 bases; junction bases outside the gene matches: 5. The germline V gene encodes CDR1 SNHLY and CDR2 FYNNEI. This CDR3 spans 16 amino acids.

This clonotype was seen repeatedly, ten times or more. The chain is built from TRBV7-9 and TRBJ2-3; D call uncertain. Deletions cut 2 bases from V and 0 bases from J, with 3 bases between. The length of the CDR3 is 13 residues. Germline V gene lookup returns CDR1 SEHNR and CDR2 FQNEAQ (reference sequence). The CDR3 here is CASSLYSTDTQYF. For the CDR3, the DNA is TGTGCCAGCAGCTTATACAGCACAGATACGCAGTATTTT.

The CDR3 nucleotides read TGTGCCAGCAGTTTCAAGGGACAGGGATTCTACGAGCAGTACTTC. Translation gives CASSFKGQGFYEQYF. The chain has TRBV27 and TRBJ2-7; 9 positions agree with TRBD1. CDR1 and CDR2 from the germline V gene are MNHEY and SMNVEV (reference sequence). V shed 3 bases, J shed 3 bases, and the junction held 6 bases outside the gene matches. The CDR3 has 15 residues.

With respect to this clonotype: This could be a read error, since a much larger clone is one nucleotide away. CDR3 loop: CASRVRQMSGDTQYF. For the CDR3, the DNA is TGCGCCAGCAGGGTCCGCCAGATGTCGGGAGATACGCAGTATTTT. V gene TRBV5-1 combines with J gene TRBJ2-3; unclear D gene. The V end was cut by 5 bases, the J end by 5 bases, with 18 bases between. Germline loops: CDR1 SGHRS, CDR2 YFSETQ. The CDR3 spans 15 residues.

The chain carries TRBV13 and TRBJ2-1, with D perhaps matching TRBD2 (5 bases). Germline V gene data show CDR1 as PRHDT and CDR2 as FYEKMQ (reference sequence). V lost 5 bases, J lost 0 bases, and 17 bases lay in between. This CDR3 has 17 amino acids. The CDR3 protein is CASSPAGGLSSYNEQFF. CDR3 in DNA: TGTGCCAGCAGCCCTGCGGGCGGTCTAAGCTCCTACAATGAGCAGTTCTTC.

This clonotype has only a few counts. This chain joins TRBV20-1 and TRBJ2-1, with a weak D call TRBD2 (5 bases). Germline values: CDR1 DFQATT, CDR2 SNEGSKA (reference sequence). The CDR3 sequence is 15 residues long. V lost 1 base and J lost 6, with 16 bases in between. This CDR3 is CSARVGGRPGNEQFF. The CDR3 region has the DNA TGCAGTGCTAGAGTGGGCGGGCGCCCGGGCAATGAGCAGTTCTTC.

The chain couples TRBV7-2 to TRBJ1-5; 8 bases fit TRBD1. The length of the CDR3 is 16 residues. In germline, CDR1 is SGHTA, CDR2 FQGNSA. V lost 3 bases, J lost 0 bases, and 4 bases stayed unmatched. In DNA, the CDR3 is TGTGCCAGCAGCTTGACAGGGGTTTATAGCAATCAGCCCCAGCATTTT. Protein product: CASSLTGVYSNQPQHF.

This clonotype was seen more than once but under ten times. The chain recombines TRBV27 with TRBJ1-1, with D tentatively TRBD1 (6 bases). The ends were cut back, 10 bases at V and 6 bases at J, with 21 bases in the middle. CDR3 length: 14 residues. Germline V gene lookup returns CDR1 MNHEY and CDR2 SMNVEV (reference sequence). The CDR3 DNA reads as TGTGCCACCTCTTGGGGGGGCCTCCGGTCTGAAGCTTTCTTT. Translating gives CATSWGGLRSEAFF.

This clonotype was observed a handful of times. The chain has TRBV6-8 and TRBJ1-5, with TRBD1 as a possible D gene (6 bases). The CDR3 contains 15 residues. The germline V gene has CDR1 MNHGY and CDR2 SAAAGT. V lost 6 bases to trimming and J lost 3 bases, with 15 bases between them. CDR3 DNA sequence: TGTGCCAGCAGCTACCGGGGACACCCCAATCAGCCCCAGCATTTT. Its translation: CASSYRGHPNQPQHF.

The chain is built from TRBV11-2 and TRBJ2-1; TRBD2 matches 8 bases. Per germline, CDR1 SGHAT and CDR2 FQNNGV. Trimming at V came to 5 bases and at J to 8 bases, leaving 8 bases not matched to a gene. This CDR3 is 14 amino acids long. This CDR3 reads CASSVSGGIDEQFF. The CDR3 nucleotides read TGTGCCAGCAGCGTGTCGGGAGGGATCGATGAGCAGTTCTTC. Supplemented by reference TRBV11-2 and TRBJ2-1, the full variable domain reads EAGVAQSPRYKIIEKRQSVAFWCNPISGHATLYWYQQILGQGPKLLIQFQNNGVVDDSQLPKDRFSAERLKGVDSTLKIQPAKLEDSAVYLCASSVSGGIDEQFFGPGTRLTVL.

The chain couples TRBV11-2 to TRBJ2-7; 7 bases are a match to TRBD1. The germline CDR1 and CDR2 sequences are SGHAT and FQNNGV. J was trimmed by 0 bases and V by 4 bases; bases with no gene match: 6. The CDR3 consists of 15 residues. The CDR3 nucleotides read TGTGCCAGCAGCTACGTACAGGGGAGCTCCTACGAGCAGTACTTC. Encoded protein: CASSYVQGSSYEQYF.

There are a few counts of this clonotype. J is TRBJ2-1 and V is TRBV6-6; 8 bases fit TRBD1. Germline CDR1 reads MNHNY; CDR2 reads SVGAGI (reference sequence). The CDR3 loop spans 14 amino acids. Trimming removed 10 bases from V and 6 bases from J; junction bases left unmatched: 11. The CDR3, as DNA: TGTGCCACCGCCGGGACAGGAGGATCCAATGAGCAGTTCTTC. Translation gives CATAGTGGSNEQFF.

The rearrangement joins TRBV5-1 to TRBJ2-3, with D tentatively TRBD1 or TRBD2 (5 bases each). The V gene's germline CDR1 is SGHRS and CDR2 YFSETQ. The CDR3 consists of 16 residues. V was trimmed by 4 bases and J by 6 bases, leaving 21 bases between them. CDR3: CASSPMVGAGVDTQYF. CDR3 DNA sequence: TGCGCCAGCAGCCCGATGGTCGGGGCCGGAGTGGATACGCAGTATTTT.

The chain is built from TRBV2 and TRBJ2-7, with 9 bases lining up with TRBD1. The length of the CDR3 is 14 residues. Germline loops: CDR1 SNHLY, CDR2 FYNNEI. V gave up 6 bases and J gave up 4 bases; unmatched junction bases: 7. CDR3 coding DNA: TGTGCCAGCAGCCGGGACAGGGTAAATTACGAGCAGTACTTC. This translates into CASSRDRVNYEQYF.